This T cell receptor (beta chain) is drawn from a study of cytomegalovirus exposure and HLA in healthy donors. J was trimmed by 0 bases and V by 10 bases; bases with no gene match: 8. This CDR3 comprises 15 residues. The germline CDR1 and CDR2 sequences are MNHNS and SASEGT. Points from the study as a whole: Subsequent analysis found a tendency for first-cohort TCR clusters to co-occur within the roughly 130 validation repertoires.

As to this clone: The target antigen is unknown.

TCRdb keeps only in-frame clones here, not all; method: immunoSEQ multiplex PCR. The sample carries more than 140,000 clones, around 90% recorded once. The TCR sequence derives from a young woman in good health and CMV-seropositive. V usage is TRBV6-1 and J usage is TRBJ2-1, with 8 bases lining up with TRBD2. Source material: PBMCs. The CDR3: CATRTSFTSYNEQFF. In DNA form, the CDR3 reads TGTGCCACCAGGACTAGCTTCACCTCCTACAATGAGCAGTTCTTC.